Listed below are T cell receptor beta chains from one sample, sequenced in a study of response to subunit inactivated influenza vaccine. TCRdb reprocessed the RT-PCR reads via MiXCR and lists one record per CDR3 protein. The sample has roughly 180,000 distinct CDR3 sequences; around 9% are singletons. The sequencing here drew on non-naive T cells sorted from PBMCs, taken on the day of vaccination. All receptors come from a man in his forties or fifties who received an inactivated influenza vaccine. Both conserved end residues are part of each CDR3. D genes are given only for firm matches. Clone size is stated in some rows and not others, as once, few, many or a class when expanded.

J gene	clone size	D gene	V gene	CDR3 protein	CDR3 DNA
TRBJ1-3	NA	NA	TRBV27	CASSLRGAGNTIYF	TGTGCCAGCAGTTTAAGGGGGGCTGGAAACACCATATATTTT
TRBJ2-3	NA	TRBD2	TRBV20-1	CSARQPLAGLLLGDTQYF	TGCAGTGCTAGACAACCACTAGCGGGCTTGCTTTTAGGAGATACGCAGTATTTT
TRBJ2-7	many	NA	TRBV29-1	CSVGEISYEQYF	TGCAGCGTTGGAGAAATTAGCTACGAGCAGTACTTC
TRBJ2-2	few	NA	TRBV6-2/TRBV6-3	CASNEAFPNTGELFF	TGTGCCAGCAACGAGGCCTTTCCTAACACCGGGGAGCTGTTTTTT
TRBJ2-3	NA	TRBD2	TRBV24-1	CATSPGLTSTDTQYF	TGTGCCACCAGTCCGGGACTAACAAGCACAGATACGCAGTATTTT
TRBJ2-3	NA	TRBD2	TRBV28	CASSLPGLVGTDTQYF	TGTGCCAGCAGTTTGCCGGGACTAGTCGGCACAGATACGCAGTATTTT
TRBJ1-2	many	NA	TRBV4-3	CASSQDLRGTYGYTF	TGCGCCAGCAGCCAAGATTTAAGGGGAACCTATGGCTACACCTTC
TRBJ2-1	many	TRBD2	TRBV6-2/TRBV6-3	CASSYPDGITTSGSSSYNEQFF	TGTGCCAGCAGTTATCCGGACGGGATTACGACTAGCGGGAGTAGCTCCTACAATGAGCAGTTCTTC
TRBJ2-5	few	NA	TRBV6-1	CASSGGGRQAQETQYF	TGTGCCAGCAGTGGGGGAGGAAGACAGGCCCAAGAGACCCAGTACTTC
TRBJ2-3	few	TRBD2	TRBV29-1	CSVVLTSGWLSDTQYF	TGCAGCGTTGTGTTGACTAGCGGATGGTTATCAGATACGCAGTATTTT
TRBJ1-5	many	NA	TRBV5-5	CASSLEENQPQHF	TGTGCCAGCAGCTTGGAGGAAAATCAGCCCCAGCATTTT
TRBJ2-7	NA	NA	TRBV4-1	CASSHHPSRSSYYEQYF	TGCGCCAGCAGCCACCATCCTAGCCGAAGTAGTTACTACGAGCAGTACTTC
TRBJ2-1	NA	NA	TRBV5-1	CASSLMPGGGNEQFF	TGCGCCAGCAGCTTGATGCCAGGGGGGGGCAATGAGCAGTTCTTC
TRBJ1-1	few	NA	TRBV20-1	CSARDSLNTEAFF	TGCAGTGCTAGAGATTCACTTAACACTGAAGCTTTCTTT
TRBJ2-5	few	TRBD2	TRBV7-3	CASSLSGTSGETQYF	TGTGCCAGCAGCTTATCCGGGACTAGCGGGGAGACCCAGTACTTC
TRBJ2-1	few	NA	TRBV30	CAWSEGAHRYNEQFF	TGTGCCTGGAGTGAGGGAGCCCACCGCTACAATGAGCAGTTCTTC
TRBJ1-2	few	TRBD1	TRBV6-1	CASSRSGQSNYGYTF	TGTGCCAGCAGTCGATCGGGACAGTCTAACTATGGCTACACCTTC
TRBJ2-3	few	NA	TRBV20-1	CSASSGGLSTDTQYF	TGCAGTGCTAGCTCCGGAGGGCTTAGCACAGATACGCAGTATTTT
TRBJ2-5	NA	TRBD1	TRBV4-2	CASSQNRGQETQYF	TGTGCCAGCAGCCAGAACAGGGGTCAAGAGACCCAGTACTTC
TRBJ2-1	NA	NA	TRBV7-8	CASSPLGGLSYNEQFF	TGTGCCAGCAGCCCCCTGGGGGGCCTCTCCTACAATGAGCAGTTCTTC
TRBJ2-1	few	NA	TRBV11-2	CASSLGSSSYNEQFF	TGTGCCAGCAGCTTAGGCTCAAGCTCCTACAATGAGCAGTTCTTC